Listed below are T cell receptor beta chains from one sample, sequenced in a study of T cell clones after liver transplantation. Sequenced by immunoSEQ multiplex PCR; TCRdb stores in-frame clones only, minus some. The table shows approximately 51,000 clones, with 65% to 80% occurring only once. The sequences come from CD4+ T cells from blood, collected approximately 54 months after liver transplant. These receptor sequences come from a human patient who received a liver transplant. The T cells may come from the graft donor. Each CDR3 is given with its conserved first and last residue. The D gene is left open where the match is weak. The size field is filled for only some rows; it gives once, few, many or a size class.

d_gene | j_gene | abundance | v_gene | CDR3aa
NA | TRBJ2-2 | NA | TRBV2 | CASSEAGGELFF
NA | TRBJ2-5 | once | TRBV6-1 | CASTQTETQYF
NA | TRBJ2-3 | NA | TRBV27 | CASSPFSGSTDTQYF
TRBD2 | TRBJ2-1 | NA | TRBV2 | CASSGASGGYNEQFF
NA | TRBJ2-2 | few | TRBV5-1 | CASSLIGGNGELFF
NA | TRBJ1-6 | NA | TRBV6-6 | CASSPEGGSNSPLHF
TRBD1 | TRBJ2-7 | NA | TRBV5-1 | CASSQSPGQGYEQYF
TRBD1 | TRBJ1-5 | NA | TRBV5-4 | CASSLEDRHSNQPQHF
NA | TRBJ1-3 | few | TRBV5-4 | CASSSTMTGSSGNTIYF
TRBD1 | TRBJ1-3 | once | TRBV7-8 | CASSPGTGANTIYF
NA | TRBJ2-1 | few | TRBV6-4 | CASSDRGLPRDEQFF
TRBD1 | TRBJ2-7 | few | TRBV28 | CASSNTGTGGYEQYF
NA | TRBJ2-5 | NA | TRBV19 | CASRRGRQETQYF
TRBD1 | TRBJ1-1 | NA | TRBV7-2 | CASSSGTGNTEAFF
TRBD1 | TRBJ2-7 | NA | TRBV30 | CAWDRGSEQYF
NA | TRBJ2-2 | NA | TRBV6-4 | CASSDTRFNTGELFF
NA | TRBJ2-7 | NA | TRBV28 | CASSPGEAGIHYEQYF
NA | TRBJ1-6 | NA | TRBV6-5 | CASSYGAGESPLHF
NA | TRBJ2-5 | NA | TRBV5-4 | CASSSTQYQETQYF
TRBD1 | TRBJ2-7 | NA | TRBV5-4 | CASSRAGQGYEQYF
NA | TRBJ2-3 | NA | TRBV6-1 | CASSESGTSTDTQYF
TRBD2 | TRBJ2-1 | NA | TRBV11-2 | CASSFLGLAGLGYNEQFF
NA | TRBJ2-7 | NA | TRBV2 | CASSEEIWGPSYEQYF
NA | TRBJ1-2 | NA | TRBV29-1 | CSVEALGQTNYGYTF
TRBD1 | TRBJ1-5 | NA | TRBV30 | CAWGRTGGEPQHF
NA | TRBJ2-1 | NA | TRBV7-8 | CASSLSRGLMAEQFF
NA | TRBJ2-3 | NA | TRBV7-9 | CASSSLDWAEADTQYF
NA | TRBJ1-1 | NA | TRBV28 | CASSLTGISEAFF
TRBD2 | TRBJ2-3 | NA | TRBV10-3 | CAISGGAYTDTQYF
TRBD1 | TRBJ1-2 | few | TRBV6-6 | CASSYSRDRADGYTF
NA | TRBJ1-1 | few | TRBV2 | CASSEAGSLLGEAFF
NA | TRBJ1-2 | NA | TRBV16 | CASSQGRAGANYGYTF
NA | TRBJ2-7 | NA | TRBV20-1 | CSAREGEQYF
TRBD1 | TRBJ1-1 | NA | TRBV23-1 | CASSPGTGNTEAFF
NA | TRBJ2-4 | NA | TRBV7-3 | CASSPDSGTKNIQYF
TRBD1 | TRBJ2-5 | NA | TRBV27 | CASSRTGEETQYF
NA | TRBJ2-6 | NA | TRBV6-6 | CAAGANVLTF
NA | TRBJ1-5 | few | TRBV11-3 | CASIRVGQPQHF
NA | TRBJ1-5 | NA | TRBV18 | CASSPQSNQPQHF
NA | TRBJ1-4 | NA | TRBV7-8 | CASSGMGGSTNEKLFF
NA | TRBJ2-3 | few | TRBV29-1 | CSLREEADTQYF
TRBD1 | TRBJ1-3 | once | TRBV11-3 | CASSPGPGTGSSGNTIYF
TRBD1 | TRBJ1-5 | NA | TRBV27 | CASSPDRRGSRDQPQHF
NA | TRBJ1-1 | NA | TRBV9 | CASSPGQNTEAFF
TRBD1 | TRBJ2-2 | NA | TRBV19 | CASSRDRQNTGELFF